The source of this T cell receptor (beta chain) is a study of blood T cells in healthy people across ages. Findings of the study overall: There was a strong correlation between TCR beta diversity and naive T cell percentage.

With a J-beta primer mix and a sample-barcoded 5' primer, a second PCR ran 7 to 11 cycles. All cDNA molecules were each tagged by a template-switch adaptor with 12 random nucleotides. TCRdb reanalysed the 5' RACE reads using MiXCR and keeps one entry per CDR3 protein. The sample records under 1,100,000 distinct CDR3 sequences, roughly a quarter being singletons. As to this clonotype: Its target is not known.

Another study also made use of these data, one on T cells of mothers and their children. From that report: Barcodes for each sample and 2-4 random nucleotides were added by the M1S primer used in the second PCR. Related mother-child pairs showed slightly, non-significantly higher overlap than unrelated pairs.

The sequencing sample was made of blood. The clonotype comes from a girl aged 2 to 10 in good health.

CDR3 in amino acids: CASSLSGGPEETQYF. CDR3 nucleotides: TGCGCCAGCAGCTTGAGCGGGGGCCCCGAAGAGACCCAGTACTTC. This chain links TRBV5-1 with TRBJ2-5; 8 bases line up with TRBD2. The CDR3 extends over 15 amino acids. Germline V gene sequence: CDR1 SGHRS, CDR2 YFSETQ. Trimming removed 1 base from V and 3 bases from J; junction bases left unmatched: 5. The whole variable domain, remainder taken from reference TRBV5-1 and TRBJ2-5, is KAGVTQTPRYLIKTRGQQVTLSCSPISGHRSVSWYQQTPGQGLQFLFEYFSETQRNKGNFPGRFSGRQFSNSRSEMNVSTLELGDSALYLCASSLSGGPEETQYFGPGTRLLVL.